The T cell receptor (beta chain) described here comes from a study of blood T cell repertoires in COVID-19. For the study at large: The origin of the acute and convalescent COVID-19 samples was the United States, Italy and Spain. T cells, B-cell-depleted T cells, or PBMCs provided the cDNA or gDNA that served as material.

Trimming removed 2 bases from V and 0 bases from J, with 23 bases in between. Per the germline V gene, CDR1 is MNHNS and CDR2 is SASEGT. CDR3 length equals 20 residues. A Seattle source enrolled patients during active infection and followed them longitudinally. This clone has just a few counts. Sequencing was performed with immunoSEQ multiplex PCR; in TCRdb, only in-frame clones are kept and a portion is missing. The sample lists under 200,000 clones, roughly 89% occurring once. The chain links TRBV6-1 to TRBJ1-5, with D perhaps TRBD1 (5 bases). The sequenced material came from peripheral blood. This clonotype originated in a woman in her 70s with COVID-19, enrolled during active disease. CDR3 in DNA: TGTGCCAGCAGTGAATGGGGAAAGGGGTATACCGGGTATAGCAATCAGCCCCAGCATTTT. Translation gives CASSEWGKGYTGYSNQPQHF.